This T cell receptor beta chain was obtained from a study of blood T cell repertoires in COVID-19. Whole-study context: Sites in the United States, Italy and Spain provided acute and convalescent COVID-19 samples.

Study processing details: Nucleated cell number was recorded as an estimate derived from reference gene primer amplification. Libraries were prepared by immunoSEQ multiplex PCR; TCRdb keeps only in-frame clonotypes and omits some of them. V and J calls and clone size are as listed in that table; D and trimming were resolved from the DNA. The sample includes nearly 200,000 clones, around 90% of them seen just once. Between the trimmed V and J ends, which lost 1 base and 5 bases, there was a span of 19 bases. CDR3 length: 17 amino acids. From germline, CDR1 is SGDLS and CDR2 YYNGEE. Participant-given clinical history determined each cohort assignment. Symptom resolution, clearance, or two negative PCRs marked the recovered donors of Cohort 3.

The TCR originated in a woman between 18 and 30 years old who had recovered from COVID-19. This chain connects TRBV9 to TRBJ2-1; the D gene is possibly TRBD2 (6 bases). Sequencing was carried out using PBMCs or T cells enriched from blood (not recorded which). CDR3 DNA sequence: TGTGCCAGCAGCGTATCCGGGACTCCCTTACTCAACAATGAGCAGTTCTTC. This gives the protein CASSVSGTPLLNNEQFF.